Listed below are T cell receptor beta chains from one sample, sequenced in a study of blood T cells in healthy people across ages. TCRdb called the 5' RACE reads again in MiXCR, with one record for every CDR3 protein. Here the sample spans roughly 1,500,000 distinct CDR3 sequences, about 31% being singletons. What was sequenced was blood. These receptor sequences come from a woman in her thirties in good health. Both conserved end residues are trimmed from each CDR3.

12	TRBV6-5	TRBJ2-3	ASKRSPSTDTQY
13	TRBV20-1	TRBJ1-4	SADAVTGGTEKRF
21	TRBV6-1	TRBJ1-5	ASSEALHLYRGHSSGANQPQH
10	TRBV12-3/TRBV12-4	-	ASSLGFETQY
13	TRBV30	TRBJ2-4	AWSPGGGGIIIQY
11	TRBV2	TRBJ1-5	ASLRDRNQPQH
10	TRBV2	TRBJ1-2	ASNPGGNGYT
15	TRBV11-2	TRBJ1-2	ASSLVRGKTLNYGYT
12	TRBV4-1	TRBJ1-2	ASSQVGGTGRYT
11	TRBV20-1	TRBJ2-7	SAPGGPSYEQY
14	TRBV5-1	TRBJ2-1	ASSAGGTSGINEQF
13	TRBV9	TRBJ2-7	ASSNRTSGGGVQY
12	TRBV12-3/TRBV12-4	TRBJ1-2	ASSRTWTRGGYT
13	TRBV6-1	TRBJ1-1	ASSPQPTVSTEAF
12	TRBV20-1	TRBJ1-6	SARGVLNNSPLH
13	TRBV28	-	ASSTGTRRGYEQY
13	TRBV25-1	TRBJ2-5	ASSEPLGGSETQY
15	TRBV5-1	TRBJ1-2	ASSPETESGLSYGYT
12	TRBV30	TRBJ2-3	AWSSQGSTDTQY
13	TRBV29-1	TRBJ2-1	SAIVAGTNYNEQF
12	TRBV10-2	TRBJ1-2	ASCQGQGADGYT
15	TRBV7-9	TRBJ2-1	ASSFSSGTGAGGEQF
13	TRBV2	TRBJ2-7	ASIFPGQSAYEQY
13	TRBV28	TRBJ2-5	ASSPVGDSGKPQY
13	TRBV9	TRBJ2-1	ASSGPGLGYNEQF
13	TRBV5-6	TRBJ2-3	ATQTSGTRADTQY
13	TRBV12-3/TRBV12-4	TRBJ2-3	ASSLRAGAPDTQY
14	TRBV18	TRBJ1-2	ASSPTLGQVTRGYT
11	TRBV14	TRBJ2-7	ASSHWPIYEQY